This T cell receptor (beta chain) appears in the sequencing data of a study of T cells in Graves' hyperthyroidism and ophthalmopathy (dated by TCRdb to the late 2010s). Study-wide context: Peripheral blood was collected at initial diagnosis, before any treatment. To identify distinguishing TCR V-J signatures, a discovery cohort of some 100 patients was used, comprising roughly 45 with Graves' ophthalmopathy and approximately 57 with stable Graves' hyperthyroidism. Whether ophthalmopathy could be predicted prospectively was tested in an independent validation cohort made up of 18 to 20 hyperthyroidism patients plus 17 patients who later progressed to ophthalmopathy. The approximately 90 discovery patients were randomly split 7:3 into training and test sets. Thyroid tissue and blood T-cell repertoires from six or seven Graves' hyperthyroidism patients were also compared in the study. After blood sampling, hyperthyroidism patients were treated with methimazole at a starting dose of 30 mg daily, and ophthalmopathy patients were treated with high-dose intravenous methylprednisolone. TCR Vbeta CDR3 sequencing of roughly 140 peripheral blood samples (43 ophthalmopathy, under 80 hyperthyroidism and around 17 progressor patients) is reported in the paper.

Graves' hyperthyroidism was defined as stable when no progression to ophthalmopathy occurred over 18 months of follow-up. Hyperthyroidism patients were newly diagnosed, with disease duration under 2 months, and aged 18 to 65 years. Exclusion was applied to patients with uncontrolled infections, other autoimmune diseases, pregnancy or lactation. Diagnoses were based on clinical symptoms, serum thyroxine and TRAb, thyroid ultrasound and orbital computed tomography. PBMCs were separated from approximately 9.9 ml of fresh peripheral blood using Ficoll-Paque density gradient centrifugation. Trizol reagent was used to extract total RNA, and RNA quality was then checked on an Agilent 2100 Bioanalyzer. V is cut back by 3 bases and J by 2 bases, with 9 bases in the junction unmatched. Based on the germline V gene (reference sequence), the CDR1 and CDR2 sequences are SEHNR and FQNEAQ. The CDR3 runs 16 residues from the cysteine to the phenylalanine. The read is trimmed to its CDR3 DNA, 48 bases read in frame from base 1.

Amplification of TCR beta CDR3 regions was carried out from RNA transcripts. The TCR CDR3 was subjected to a first round of RT-PCR using the HTBI primer set and the Qiagen OneStep RT-PCR kit. Libraries were constructed in a second round of multiplex PCR, after which size selection and purification were performed. Paired-end sequencing of the libraries was performed with 100 bp reads on an Illumina HiSeq2000. In the paper's pipeline: SOAPnuke was used to process the raw data, throwing out any read that contained adapters or uncalled bases, had a mean Phred below 15, or lacked an exact constant-primer or identifier match. High-quality paired reads were merged with COPE v1.2.5, and unique nucleotide sequences were defined as clonotypes. MiTCR v1.1 was used to align clonotypes to the IMGT TRBV, TRBD and TRBJ reference segments. Only V-J combinations with frequency above 0.0001, covering 98% to 99.2% of repertoires, were analysed. The TCS score was defined as the ratio of F50 (clonal expansion) to E x V (chaos), calculated using BLOSUM62-based TCRdist between CDR3 peptides within each V-J. Welch's t-statistics and random forest reduced several hundred V-J features to roughly 13, which were used in a naive Bayes classifier (R e1071). Through fastp at Q25 and MiXCR, TCRdb rebuilt clones from the public reads, retaining in-frame beta chains. Rows matching on CDR3 protein sequence are summarized as one entry with the most common DNA and genes. Clone size and V and J calls follow TCRdb, not the original study. In all, the sample holds approximately 420,000 distinct CDR3 sequences, and approximately 15% of those were seen once. Jointly, the top ten make up 5% to 6.5% of the sample.

This clonotype was recorded at least ten times. Its specific antigen is unknown. Base qualities are missing; no much larger clone stands one base away. Broader findings and caveats from the paper: No statistical method was used to set the sample size in advance, and investigators knew the group allocation. In validation, the model predicted progression to ophthalmopathy with over 65% sensitivity and about 72% specificity, a median of 6.5 months before onset. Ophthalmopathy was separated from stable hyperthyroidism by a 13 V-J signature model, with approximately 86% sensitivity and about 81% specificity obtained in cross-validation and 80%/75% obtained in testing. Most expanded thyroid clonotypes (frequency above 0.001) were also found in blood, which suggests that blood repertoires may mirror thyroid immune responses.

The specimen sequenced was blood. The clonotype comes from a woman between 18 and 29 years old with Graves' hyperthyroidism. The chain links TRBV7-9 with TRBJ2-7, with 8 bases in between that match TRBD1. The CDR3 region has the sequence CASSLHRTGSAYEQYF. The sequenced DNA is TGTGCCAGCAGCTTGCACCGGACAGGGTCCGCCTACGAGCAGTACTTC.